The sequence of this TCR beta chain was determined in a study of blood T cell repertoires in COVID-19. Study-wide background: Acute and convalescent COVID-19 specimens originated in the United States, Italy and Spain. Sources were T cells, B-cell-depleted T cells, or PBMCs; the material itself was cDNA or gDNA.

The protocol was immunoSEQ multiplex PCR, while the TCRdb copy is restricted to in-frame clones and leaves out a portion. The repertoire holds tens of thousands of clones, 75% to 80% seen once, with about 2.2% in the top ten. The germline V and J ends were trimmed by 5 bases and 5 bases, with 18 bases remaining between them. CDR1 and CDR2 from the germline V gene are SGHRS and YFSETQ. The CDR3 sequence is 15 residues long. The specimen sequenced was peripheral blood. This chain joins TRBV5-1 and TRBJ2-3; D is perhaps TRBD2 (6 bases). This clonotype was obtained from an older man with COVID-19, enrolled during active disease. In DNA, the CDR3 is TGCGCCAGCAGTACCGCTGTGATGGGGGGAGATACGCAGTATTTT. This codes for CASSTAVMGGDTQYF.